The 12 T cell receptor beta chains in this list originate from one sample, sequenced in a study of OX40 agonist ivuxolimab in advanced cancers. Data came from immunoSEQ multiplex PCR; TCRdb stores just in-frame clones and leaves some out. The sample lists 80,000 or so clones, about 85% occurring once. The material was CD4+ or CD8+ T cells sorted from blood, obtained in a trial of the OX40 agonist ivuxolimab. Receptor source: an adult with an advanced solid tumor such as melanoma, head and neck, liver or kidney cancer.

V and J are TRBV7-3 and TRBJ2-2; D is undetermined. Germline lookup yields CDR1 SGHTA and CDR2 FQGTGA. This CDR3 region has 12 residues. Trimming took off 2 bases at V and 4 bases at J, with 2 bases between the two ends. The CDR3 here is CASSLGTGELFF. The DNA for the CDR3 is TGTGCCAGCAGCTTAGGCACCGGGGAGCTGTTTTTT.

This chain joins TRBV4-1 and TRBJ1-4; TRBD1 might be the D (5 bases). CDR3 length equals 13 residues. CDR1 MGHRA and CDR2 YSYEKL come from the germline V gene. Trimming stripped 0 bases from V and 14 bases from J, with 13 bases between. The CDR3 region has the DNA TGCGCCAGCAGCCAAGATAACCCCGAGGGGCTGTTTTTT. This encodes CASSQDNPEGLFF.

This CDR3 reads CASSWTGTRGSGGTDTQYF. CDR3 nucleotide sequence: TGTGCCAGCAGTTGGACCGGGACTAGAGGAAGTGGCGGGACAGATACGCAGTATTTT. The J gene is TRBJ2-3, the V gene TRBV7-2; 8 bases map to TRBD2. Germline lookup yields CDR1 SGHTA and CDR2 FQGNSA. This CDR3 contains 19 residues. V shed 6 bases and J 3 bases; nucleotides not matched to a gene: 20. The whole variable domain, filled in from reference TRBV7-2 and TRBJ2-3, reads GAGVSQSPSNKVTEKGKDVELRCDPISGHTALYWYRQSLGQGLEFLIYFQGNSAPDKSGLPSDRFSAERTGGSVSTLTIQRTQQEDSAVYLCASSWTGTRGSGGTDTQYFGPGTRLTVL.

The rearrangement links TRBV5-1 to TRBJ2-3; 9 bases fit TRBD1. The CDR3 sequence is 18 residues long. Germline CDR1 SGHRS, CDR2 YFSETQ. V lost 2 bases and J lost 4; bases outside the gene matches: 14. DNA for the CDR3: TGCGCCAGCAGCTTCTGGACAGGGGACCCGCGATTTTCAGATACGCAGTATTTT. The encoded protein is CASSFWTGDPRFSDTQYF.

The V call is TRBV6-5, the J call TRBJ1-3, with 7 bases lining up with TRBD1. The germline gives CDR1 MNHEY, CDR2 SVGAGI. With 4 bases clipped from V and 1 base from J, the junction kept 7 bases outside the gene matches. This CDR3 has 16 amino acids. The CDR3 region has the DNA TGTGCCAGCAGTTTTTTGACAGGGAAGTCTGGAAACACCATATATTTT. Translating gives CASSFLTGKSGNTIYF.

This chain connects TRBV30 to TRBJ1-5; D gene ambiguous. The germline V gene has CDR1 GTSNPN and CDR2 SVGIG (reference sequence). V was trimmed by 1 base and J by 3 bases, leaving 13 bases between them. CDR3 length: 15 amino acids. CDR3 amino acids: CAWSAERDFNQPQHF. The DNA for the CDR3 is TGTGCCTGGAGTGCCGAGAGGGATTTCAATCAGCCCCAGCATTTT.

The V call is TRBV30, the J call TRBJ2-3, with a tentative D call TRBD2 (5 bases). This CDR3 contains 13 residues. Germline CDR1 reads GTSNPN; CDR2 reads SVGIG (reference sequence). V dropped 0 bases and J dropped 2 bases, with 6 bases sitting between them. CDR3: CAWSVRVTDTQYF. The DNA of the CDR3 is TGTGCCTGGAGTGTGCGGGTCACAGATACGCAGTATTTT.

The chain employs TRBV11-3 and TRBJ2-1; D gene uncertain. The CDR3 is made up of 14 amino acids. CDR1 is SGHNT and CDR2 is YENEEA in the germline V gene. V was cut by 3 bases and J by 0 bases, with 6 bases left in between. CDR3 loop: CASSFRSSYNEQFF. CDR3 bases: TGTGCCAGCAGCTTTCGCAGCTCCTACAATGAGCAGTTCTTC.

V and J are TRBV7-2 and TRBJ2-1, with 7 bases matching TRBD1. V lost 6 bases, J lost 4 bases, and 6 bases stayed unmatched. Germline CDR1 and CDR2: SGHTA and FQGNSA. This CDR3 comprises 14 residues. The CDR3 sequence is CASRLPGGYNEQFF. CDR3 DNA sequence: TGTGCCAGCAGGTTGCCAGGGGGATACAATGAGCAGTTCTTC.

V and J are TRBV27 and TRBJ2-7; TRBD2 matches 11 bases. The CDR3 is 15 amino acids. Looked up from germline, CDR1 is MNHEY and CDR2 is SMNVEV (reference sequence). V was clipped by 5 bases and J by 7 bases; unmatched bases: 10. As DNA, the CDR3 is TGTGCCAGCAGTCGTTTACTAGCGGGAGTGGGGGAGCAGTACTTC. This encodes CASSRLLAGVGEQYF.

This rearrangement joins TRBV27 to TRBJ1-4; 10 bases align to TRBD1. V lost 7 bases, J lost 5 bases, and 4 bases stayed unmatched. Germline V CDR1 and CDR2: MNHEY, SMNVEV (reference sequence). This CDR3 contains 14 residues. This CDR3 reads CASTMTGGNEKLFF. The CDR3 DNA follows: TGTGCCAGCACCATGACAGGGGGCAATGAAAAACTGTTTTTT.

This chain connects TRBV27 to TRBJ2-1, with TRBD2 identical over 8 bases. Germline V gene sequence: CDR1 MNHEY, CDR2 SMNVEV (reference sequence). Trimming at V came to 3 bases and at J to 2 bases, leaving 6 bases not matched to a gene. The CDR3 is 16 residues long. The CDR3 spells CASSFLKREPYNEQFF. CDR3 coding DNA: TGTGCCAGCAGTTTTCTTAAGCGGGAGCCCTACAATGAGCAGTTCTTC.